The 8 T cell receptor beta chains reported below all come from one sample, sequenced in a study of CD8 T cells in ankylosing spondylitis. TCRdb processed the 5' RACE reads anew with MiXCR; each CDR3 protein has one entry. The sample comprises about 240,000 distinct CDR3 sequences, approximately 9% of which are singletons, and almost 7% rests with the top ten. The sequencing sample was made of blood, either unsorted or a sorted T cell fraction (not recorded which). Source of these receptors: a male donor with ankylosing spondylitis or in good health (not recorded which).

Ten or more counts support this clonotype. The chain combines TRBV9 with TRBJ2-1; possible D gene TRBD2, 6 bases. V lost 4 bases and J lost 6, with 14 bases in between. Germline lookup yields CDR1 SGDLS and CDR2 YYNGEE. CDR3 length: 14 residues. CDR3 loop: CASSPRESVNEQFF. DNA for the CDR3: TGTGCCAGCAGCCCCCGGGAGTCCGTCAATGAGCAGTTCTTC.

This clonotype was detected a few times. The chain couples TRBV7-2 to TRBJ2-7; D is uncertain. This CDR3 spans 14 amino acids. Germline V gene sequence: CDR1 SGHTA, CDR2 FQGNSA. Trimming cost V 3 bases and J 6 bases, with 15 bases left between them. The CDR3 sequence is CASSFSNPASEQYF. CDR3 nucleotides: TGTGCCAGCAGCTTCTCCAATCCGGCGAGCGAGCAGTACTTC.

The table lists this clonotype with many counts. This sequence joins TRBV7-3 and TRBJ2-1, with D possibly TRBD2 on 6 matching bases. CDR3 length: 16 residues. Trimming shortened V by 4 bases and J by 4 bases, and 17 bases separated the two germline ends. CDR1 is SGHTA, CDR2 FQGTGA, per germline. The CDR3 sequence is CASSSIPSENYNEQFF. The DNA for the CDR3 is TGTGCCAGCAGCTCGATACCTAGCGAGAATTACAATGAGCAGTTCTTC. Looking up the rest from reference TRBV7-3 and TRBJ2-1 gives the full variable domain: GAGVSQTPSNKVTEKGKYVELRCDPISGHTALYWYRQSLGQGPEFLIYFQGTGAADDSGLPNDRFFAVRPEGSVSTLKIQRTERGDSAVYLCASSSIPSENYNEQFFGPGTRLTVL.

Note on this clonotype: A much more abundant neighbour one base away suggests this may be a read error. No conserved phenylalanine or tryptophan ends this CDR3, so it is likely a read error. The J gene is TRBJ2-7, the V gene TRBV3-1; D is ambiguous. The CDR3 consists of 18 residues. Germline CDR1 reads LGHDT; CDR2 reads YNNKEL (reference sequence). The V gene lost 0 bases and the J gene lost 7 bases, with 25 bases spanning the gap. CDR3 bases: TGTGCCAGCAGCCAAGATGGTAGTATAGGGCAGAATGTCTTGGAGCAGTACCTC. It is translated as CASSQDGSIGQNVLEQYL.

V usage is TRBV25-1 and J usage is TRBJ2-3; 7 bases align to TRBD2. This CDR3 spans 14 amino acids. J was trimmed by 2 bases and V by 6 bases; bases with no gene match: 5. The germline gives CDR1 MGHDK, CDR2 SYGVNS. The CDR3 DNA reads TGTGCCAGCAGCTCCGGGACTAACACAGATACGCAGTATTTT. Translated, it gives CASSSGTNTDTQYF.

About this clonotype itself: The junction departs from germline at one end; a sequencing error may be responsible. The J gene is TRBJ2-1, the V gene TRBV29-1; perhaps D is TRBD1 or TRBD2 (5 bases each). The CDR3 extends over 14 amino acids. Germline V lookup: CDR1 SQVTM, CDR2 ANQGSEA. CDR3 coding DNA: TGCGGCGTTGAGGGGCTACCTTCCTACAATGAGCAGTTCTTC. Translating gives CGVEGLPSYNEQFF.

This clonotype showed up many times. This sequence joins TRBV7-9 and TRBJ2-5, with TRBD2 as a possible D gene (6 bases). CDR3 length equals 17 residues. Looked up from germline, CDR1 is SEHNR and CDR2 is FQNEAQ (reference sequence). Trimming took 5 bases from V and 0 from J, leaving 19 bases between them. CDR3 amino acids: CASSPLGLSRNQETQYF. In DNA form, the CDR3 reads TGTGCCAGCAGCCCCCTCGGACTATCTCGAAACCAAGAGACCCAGTACTTC. The full variable domain, in which reference TRBV7-9 and TRBJ2-5 provide the parts outside the CDR3, is DTGVSQNPRHKITKRGQNVTFRCDPISEHNRLYWYRQTLGQGPEFLTYFQNEAQLEKSRLLSDRFSAERPKGSFSTLEIQRTEQGDSAMYLCASSPLGLSRNQETQYFGPGTRLLVL.

In this sample, this clonotype turned up many times. V is TRBV10-3 and J is TRBJ2-2; 7 nucleotides agree with TRBD2. The CDR3 is made up of 14 amino acids. Germline-derived CDR1 and CDR2 are ENHRY and SYGVKD. CDR3 loop: CAGGRESNTGELFF. Here the CDR3 DNA reads TGTGCTGGAGGGAGGGAGTCTAACACCGGGGAGCTGTTTTTT.